This T cell receptor (beta chain) was identified in a study of blood T cell repertoires in COVID-19. Study context: Researchers got acute and convalescent COVID-19 samples from the United States, Italy and Spain. PBMCs, B-cell-depleted T cells, or T cells provided the cDNA or gDNA that made up the material.

Authors' processing steps: Reference gene primer amplification in the assay estimated nucleated cell counts. Measured with immunoSEQ multiplex PCR; TCRdb has only the in-frame clones, and not every one. The DNA gave D and trimming, while V, J and clone size come from that table. The repertoire holds about 130,000 clones, with about 85% as singletons. This CDR3 is built from 15 residues. V shed 6 bases and J shed 5 bases, with 19 bases lying between them. CDR1 and CDR2 (germline): LNHDA, SQIVND (reference sequence). The sequencing sample was made of peripheral blood. The TCR comes from a man aged 70-80 years with acute or convalescent COVID-19. V and J are TRBV19 and TRBJ1-1; a weak D match, TRBD1 (6 bases). CDR3 DNA sequence: TGTGCCAGTAGGGCCGGACGGCTAAGGGGGACTGAAGCTTTCTTT. Protein sequence: CASRAGRLRGTEAFF. Full variable domain (rest looked up from reference TRBV19 and TRBJ1-1): DGGITQSPKYLFRKEGQNVTLSCEQNLNHDAMYWYRQDPGQGLRLIYYSQIVNDFQKGDIAEGYSVSREKKESFPLTVTSAQKNPTAFYLCASRAGRLRGTEAFFGQGTRLTVV.